These 2 T cell receptor beta chains were all obtained from the same sample, sequenced in a study of shared clonotypes between healthy human individuals. TCRdb's copy holds only in-frame clones and misses some; the assay was immunoSEQ multiplex PCR. The sample contains roughly 530,000 clones, 90% to 97% of which appear only once. The specimen was naive CD4+ T cells sorted from blood. Subset specified: CD45RA+ positively selected. These receptors all come from a woman aged 25 to 45 in good health.

J is TRBJ2-7 and V is TRBV29-1; 8 bases agree with TRBD2. Germline loops: CDR1 SQVTM, CDR2 ANQGSEA. With V trimmed by 7 bases and J by 6 bases, 14 bases remained unmatched. This CDR3 region has 14 residues. The chain's CDR3 is CSATRLANGGEQYF. CDR3 DNA: TGCAGCGCAACACGACTAGCGAATGGAGGCGAGCAGTACTTC.

The chain combines TRBV11-3 with TRBJ2-3, with D perhaps TRBD1 or TRBD2 (6 bases each). Germline CDR1 and CDR2: SGHNT and YENEEA. CDR3 length: 14 residues. V gave up 5 bases and J gave up 6 bases, with 15 bases separating them. The CDR3 DNA reads TGTGCCAGCAGCGCGGGACAATCCTCCGATACGCAGTATTTT. This codes for CASSAGQSSDTQYF.